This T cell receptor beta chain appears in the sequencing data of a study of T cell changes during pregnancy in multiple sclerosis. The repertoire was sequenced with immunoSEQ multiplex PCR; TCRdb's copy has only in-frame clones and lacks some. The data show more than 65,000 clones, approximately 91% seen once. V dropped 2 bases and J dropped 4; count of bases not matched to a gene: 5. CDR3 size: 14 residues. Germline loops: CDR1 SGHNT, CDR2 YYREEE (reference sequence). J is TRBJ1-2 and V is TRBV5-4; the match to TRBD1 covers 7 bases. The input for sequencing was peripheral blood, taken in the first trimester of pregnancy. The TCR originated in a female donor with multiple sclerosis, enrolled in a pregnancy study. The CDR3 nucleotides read TGTGCCAGCAGCTTCCCTTGGGACAGCTATGGCTACACCTTC. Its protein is CASSFPWDSYGYTF.